This T cell receptor (beta chain) was sequenced in a study of graft-versus-host responses after intestinal transplantation. As for this clone: Its matching antigen is unknown.

Assay used: immunoSEQ multiplex PCR; TCRdb lists only in-frame clones, some missing. The sample lists 84,000 or so clones; roughly 84% were seen once. Germline CDR1 and CDR2: SGDLS and YYNGEE. The CDR3 is 15 amino acids. V shed 0 bases and J shed 3 bases, with 12 bases lying between them. Sequenced material: unstimulated CD8+ T cells sorted from spleen or lymph node cells, taken before transplant. This sequence was found in a human donor who was the organ donor for an intestinal transplant. The chain links TRBV9 to TRBJ1-1; D is uncertain. CDR3 loop: CASSVVGLGDTEAFF. The CDR3 coding sequence is TGTGCCAGCAGCGTAGTAGGGTTAGGTGACACTGAAGCTTTCTTT.